One and the same sample provided the 25 T cell receptor beta chains below, sequenced in a study of blood T cell repertoires in COVID-19. Some clones are missing from TCRdb's copy, which holds only in-frame ones; the method was immunoSEQ multiplex PCR. The sample records roughly 180,000 clones, under 85% being singletons. The material sequenced was peripheral blood. These receptors came from a man in his sixties who had recovered from COVID-19.

This chain connects TRBV18 to TRBJ1-6; D remains unclear. CDR1 is KGHSH, CDR2 LQKENI, per germline. The CDR3 consists of 15 residues. V was shortened by 4 bases and J by 5 bases, with 12 bases between the two germline ends. This CDR3 is CASSQYTENNSPLHF. The CDR3 nucleotides read TGTGCCAGCTCACAATACACCGAAAATAATTCACCCCTCCACTTT.

The chain recombines TRBV30 with TRBJ2-7; weak D call: TRBD2 (6 bases). This CDR3 spans 14 amino acids. Looked up from germline, CDR1 is GTSNPN and CDR2 is SVGIG (reference sequence). Deletions cut 2 bases from V and 6 bases from J, with 17 bases between. The CDR3 region has the DNA TGTGCCTGGAGTTACGGAGGGCAGGTCGGCGAGCAGTACTTC. Its translation is CAWSYGGQVGEQYF.

J is TRBJ1-5 and V is TRBV3-1 (or the pseudogene TRBV3-2); the D gene is possibly TRBD1 (6 bases). V was trimmed by 3 bases and J by 6 bases, leaving 18 bases between them. Germline assignment: CDR1 LGHDT and CDR2 YNNKEL (reference sequence). The CDR3 contains 16 residues. Here the CDR3 DNA reads TGTGCCAGCAGCCAGAGACCAGGGGAGCGGGGTCAGCCCCAGCATTTT. This translates into CASSQRPGERGQPQHF.

V and J are TRBV2 and TRBJ1-1, with D perhaps TRBD1 (5 bases). The CDR3 is made up of 11 amino acids. V was cut by 7 bases and J by 7 bases, with 10 bases left in between. Germline V gene sequence: CDR1 SNHLY, CDR2 FYNNEI. CDR3 sequence: CASIGGVEAFF. CDR3 bases: TGTGCCAGCATCGGGGGGGTTGAAGCTTTCTTT.

The V and J genes are TRBV7-6 and TRBJ2-2; 7 bases align to TRBD1. CDR1 and CDR2 from the germline V gene are SGHVS and FNYEAQ. V shed 5 bases, J shed 6 bases, and the junction held 12 bases outside the gene matches. The CDR3 contains 16 residues. The CDR3: CASSHLRGDRAGELFF. The CDR3 region has the DNA TGTGCCAGCAGCCACCTGAGGGGAGACAGGGCCGGGGAGCTGTTTTTT.

The chain carries TRBV28 and TRBJ1-1; 7 bases are a match to TRBD1. CDR3 length: 14 amino acids. CDR1 is MDHEN and CDR2 is SYDVKM in the germline V gene. The V segment lost 2 bases and the J segment 3 bases; nucleotides outside the gene matches: 3. The CDR3 sequence: CASSLHTGDTEAFF. Written as DNA, the CDR3 is TGTGCCAGCAGTTTACACACAGGGGACACTGAAGCTTTCTTT.

This clone has just one count. This chain links TRBV27 with TRBJ1-6, with D perhaps matching TRBD1 (5 bases). The CDR3 runs to 16 residues. Germline CDR1 reads MNHEY; CDR2 reads SMNVEV (reference sequence). V was pared by 4 bases and J by 0 bases, with 10 bases between. CDR3 sequence reads: CASSSTGDSYNSPLHF. Written as DNA, the CDR3 is TGTGCCAGCAGTTCTACAGGAGACTCCTATAATTCACCCCTCCACTTT.

The chain recombines TRBV5-1 with TRBJ2-5; 10 bases are a match to TRBD2. The germline V gene has CDR1 SGHRS and CDR2 YFSETQ. The CDR3 has 16 amino acids. V lost 4 bases to trimming and J lost 2 bases; unmatched junction nucleotides: 8. DNA of the CDR3: TGCGCCAGCAGCATCGGACTAGCGGCCATTCAAGAGACCCAGTACTTC. It is translated as CASSIGLAAIQETQYF.

The rearrangement joins TRBV6-5 to TRBJ1-3; D may be TRBD1 (5 bases). V gave up 7 bases and J gave up 3 bases, with 13 bases separating them. CDR1 is MNHEY, CDR2 SVGAGI, per germline. The length of the CDR3 is 14 residues. This CDR3 reads CASNSRGVGNTIYF. The CDR3 region has the DNA TGTGCCAGCAACTCGCGGGGGGTTGGAAACACCATATATTTT.

The chain recombines TRBV30 with TRBJ1-1; possible D gene TRBD1, 5 bases. With 2 bases removed from V and 5 bases from J, the gap between germline ends came to 18 bases. The CDR3 is 15 amino acids. The germline CDR1 and CDR2 sequences are GTSNPN and SVGIG (reference sequence). CDR3 DNA: TGTGCCTGGAGTATTAGCGGGAGATGGGGGACTGAAGCTTTCTTT. This gives the protein CAWSISGRWGTEAFF.

This clone was recorded once. The V call is TRBV6-5, the J call TRBJ2-5; 9 bases line up with TRBD1. The V and J ends lost 2 bases and 5 bases, in that order; junction bases with no gene match: 9. The germline V gene has CDR1 MNHEY and CDR2 SVGAGI. The CDR3 totals 16 residues. The CDR3 here is CASSYGLDRGWETQYF. The CDR3 DNA sequence: TGTGCCAGCAGTTACGGGTTGGACAGGGGATGGGAGACCCAGTACTTC.

The V and J genes are TRBV30 and TRBJ1-2; TRBD1 agrees at 7 bases. The CDR3 consists of 13 residues. Germline trimming cut 2 bases from V and 9 bases from J; bases unmatched to any gene: 9. Germline V CDR1 and CDR2: GTSNPN, SVGIG (reference sequence). DNA of the CDR3: TGTGCCTGGAGTCCCAAGACAGGGCTTCGCTACACCTTC. Protein sequence: CAWSPKTGLRYTF.

This chain links TRBV7-3 with TRBJ2-3; the match to TRBD1 covers 9 bases. V shed 5 bases and J 2 bases; nucleotides not matched to a gene: 5. Per the germline V gene, CDR1 is SGHTA and CDR2 is FQGTGA. This CDR3 region has 15 residues. The CDR3 region is CASSPTGGSTDTQYF. The CDR3 nucleotides are TGTGCCAGCAGCCCGACAGGGGGGTCCACAGATACGCAGTATTTT.

Only a few counts were recorded for this clone. The chain recombines TRBV11-2 with TRBJ1-2, with TRBD1 matching over 12 bases. Per germline, CDR1 SGHAT and CDR2 FQNNGV. The CDR3 extends over 18 amino acids. V was clipped by 5 bases and J by 7 bases; unmatched bases: 17. CDR3 DNA sequence: TGTGCCAGCAGCCGAACCGGGACAGGGGGCGATGGTTTCGGTGGCTACACCTTC. Translating it yields CASSRTGTGGDGFGGYTF.

V and J are TRBV18 and TRBJ1-1; D is undetermined. Deletions cut 6 bases from V and 1 base from J, with 12 bases between. The CDR3 covers 14 residues. Germline CDR1 and CDR2: KGHSH and LQKENI. This CDR3 is CASSRSTGNTEAFF. DNA for the CDR3: TGTGCCAGCTCTCGATCGACGGGGAACACTGAAGCTTTCTTT.

V usage is TRBV18 and J usage is TRBJ2-3; D is perhaps TRBD2 (6 bases). CDR3 size: 15 residues. Trimming shortened V by 0 bases and J by 4 bases, and 11 bases separated the two germline ends. Germline loops: CDR1 KGHSH, CDR2 LQKENI. CDR3 protein: CASSPPDSGADTQYF. The CDR3 DNA follows: TGTGCCAGCTCACCACCGGACTCGGGGGCAGATACGCAGTATTTT.

The genes are TRBV5-4 and TRBJ2-7; 10 nucleotides line up with TRBD1. The CDR3 extends over 14 amino acids. Germline CDR1 is SGHNT and CDR2 is YYREEE (reference sequence). V trimming: 2 bases; J trimming: 6 bases; junction bases outside the gene matches: 5. The CDR3 DNA follows: TGTGCCAGCAGCTTCGGACAGGGGGAACGCGAGCAGTACTTC. Translating gives CASSFGQGEREQYF.

CDR3 sequence reads: CASSLRDSQDTQYF. The CDR3, as DNA: TGTGCCAGCAGCTTGAGGGACAGTCAAGATACGCAGTATTTT. This chain uses TRBV5-5 with TRBJ2-3; 7 bases match TRBD1. From germline, CDR1 is SGHKS and CDR2 YYEKEE (reference sequence). This CDR3 is built from 14 residues. Trimming took 1 base from V and 5 from J; bases not matched to a gene: 4.

The chain links TRBV7-3 to TRBJ2-1; D is possibly TRBD2 (5 bases). The CDR3 consists of 12 residues. V was pared by 5 bases and J by 9 bases, with 11 bases between. Germline loops: CDR1 SGHTA, CDR2 FQGTGA. The CDR3 region has the DNA TGTGCCAGCAGCCCCGGAGGATCTGAGCAGTTCTTC. Amino acids: CASSPGGSEQFF.

CDR3 sequence reads: CASSSYTDTQYF. DNA of the CDR3: TGTGCCAGCAGTTCCTACACAGATACGCAGTATTTT. The chain links TRBV6-5 to TRBJ2-3; D gene ambiguous. The germline V gene has CDR1 MNHEY and CDR2 SVGAGI. The CDR3 consists of 12 residues. V was pared by 4 bases and J by 2 bases, with 4 bases between.

The chain joins TRBV27 to TRBJ1-6; 10 bases match TRBD1. In germline, CDR1 is MNHEY, CDR2 SMNVEV (reference sequence). This CDR3 region has 17 residues. V was clipped by 5 bases and J by 6 bases; unmatched bases: 10. CDR3 nucleotides: TGTGCCAGCAGTCCCCGGGCGGGACAGGGGTTTAATTCACCCCTCCACTTT. Its translation is CASSPRAGQGFNSPLHF.

The V gene is TRBV15, the J gene TRBJ2-7; TRBD1 agrees at 9 bases. The V and J ends lost 0 bases and 0 bases, in that order; junction bases with no gene match: 12. This CDR3 has 19 amino acids. Germline CDR1 LNHNV, CDR2 YYDKDF (reference sequence). The CDR3 reads CATSRDRSPGQGSSYEQYF. CDR3 nucleotide sequence: TGTGCCACCAGCAGAGATCGATCCCCGGGACAGGGATCCTCCTACGAGCAGTACTTC.

The rearrangement uses TRBV7-9 and TRBJ1-1, with TRBD1 matching over 7 bases. CDR1 is SEHNR, CDR2 FQNEAQ, per germline (reference sequence). V dropped 5 bases and J dropped 5; count of bases not matched to a gene: 8. The CDR3 is 14 residues long. CDR3 sequence reads: CASSEWTGRTEAFF. CDR3 coding DNA: TGTGCCAGCAGCGAGTGGACAGGAAGGACTGAAGCTTTCTTT.

This clone has more than one count but fewer than ten. This chain links TRBV9 with TRBJ2-5; 15 bases line up with TRBD2. The V segment lost 2 bases and the J segment 5 bases; nucleotides outside the gene matches: 10. Germline CDR1 reads SGDLS; CDR2 reads YYNGEE. The CDR3 consists of 18 residues. The CDR3 DNA sequence: TGTGCCAGCAGCGTCGGGACTAGCGGGGGGAGCCTCAGGGAGACCCAGTACTTC. Amino acid sequence: CASSVGTSGGSLRETQYF.

The chain has TRBV19 and TRBJ2-7; the D gene is possibly TRBD1 (5 bases). Germline V gene data show CDR1 as LNHDA and CDR2 as SQIVND (reference sequence). V dropped 6 bases and J dropped 3 bases, with 12 bases sitting between them. The CDR3 length is 13 residues. CDR3 nucleotide sequence: TGTGCCAGTAGCCCAGGGTTGAGCTACGAGCAGTACTTC. This gives the protein CASSPGLSYEQYF.